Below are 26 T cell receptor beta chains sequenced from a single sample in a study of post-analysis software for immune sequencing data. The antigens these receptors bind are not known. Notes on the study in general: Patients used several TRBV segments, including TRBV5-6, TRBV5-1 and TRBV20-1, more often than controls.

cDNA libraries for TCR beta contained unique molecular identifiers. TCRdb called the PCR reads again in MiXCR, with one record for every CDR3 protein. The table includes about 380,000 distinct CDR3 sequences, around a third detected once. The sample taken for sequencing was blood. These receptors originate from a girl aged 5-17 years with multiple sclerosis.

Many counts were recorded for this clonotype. For the CDR3, the DNA is TGCGCCAGCAGCCCCCGGGACAGGGAAGATCTTTACGAGCAGTACTTC. This encodes CASSPRDREDLYEQYF. The chain combines TRBV4-1 with TRBJ2-7, with 9 bases that match TRBD1. The length of the CDR3 is 16 residues. The V gene's germline CDR1 is MGHRA and CDR2 YSYEKL. Unmatched junction bases numbered 11, after V lost 4 bases and J lost 4 bases.

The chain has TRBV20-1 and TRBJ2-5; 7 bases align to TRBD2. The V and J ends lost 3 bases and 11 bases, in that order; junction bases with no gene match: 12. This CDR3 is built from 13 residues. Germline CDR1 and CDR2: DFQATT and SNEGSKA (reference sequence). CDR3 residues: CSASSRGRGEQYF. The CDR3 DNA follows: TGCAGTGCTAGTTCGCGGGGCCGGGGGGAGCAGTACTTC.

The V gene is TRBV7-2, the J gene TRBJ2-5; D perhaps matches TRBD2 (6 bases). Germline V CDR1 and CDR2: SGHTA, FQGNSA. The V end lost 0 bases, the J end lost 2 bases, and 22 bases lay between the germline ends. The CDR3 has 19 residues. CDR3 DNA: TGTGCCAGCAGCTTAGCTGGGGCGAGGGCAGCCGGGGGACAAGAGACCCAGTACTTC. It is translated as CASSLAGARAAGGQETQYF.

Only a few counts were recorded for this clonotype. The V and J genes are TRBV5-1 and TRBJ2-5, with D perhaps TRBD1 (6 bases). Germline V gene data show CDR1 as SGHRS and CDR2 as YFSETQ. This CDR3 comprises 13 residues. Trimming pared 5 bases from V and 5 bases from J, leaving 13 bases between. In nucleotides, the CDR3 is TGCGCCAGCAGTAAACAGGGTCGGGAGACCCAGTACTTC. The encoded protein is CASSKQGRETQYF.

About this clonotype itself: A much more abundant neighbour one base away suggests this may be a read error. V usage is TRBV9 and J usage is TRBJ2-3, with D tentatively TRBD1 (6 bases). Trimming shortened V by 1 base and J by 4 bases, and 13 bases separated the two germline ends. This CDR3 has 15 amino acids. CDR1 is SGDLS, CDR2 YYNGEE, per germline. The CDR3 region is CASSVQGSGADTQYF. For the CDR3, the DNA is TGTGCCAGCAGCGTACAGGGGAGTGGCGCAGATACGCAGTATTTT. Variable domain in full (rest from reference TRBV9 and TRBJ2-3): DSGVTQTPKHLITATGQRVTLRCSPRSGDLSVYWYQQSLDQGLQFLIQYYNGEERAKGNILERFSAQQFPDLHSELNLSSLELGDSALYFCASSVQGSGADTQYFGPGTRLTVL.

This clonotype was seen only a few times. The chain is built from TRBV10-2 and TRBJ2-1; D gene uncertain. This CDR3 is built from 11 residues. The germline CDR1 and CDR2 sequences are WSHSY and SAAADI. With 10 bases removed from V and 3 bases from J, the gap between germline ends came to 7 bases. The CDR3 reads CATGGYNEQFF. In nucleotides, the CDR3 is TGCGCCACCGGCGGCTACAATGAGCAGTTCTTC.

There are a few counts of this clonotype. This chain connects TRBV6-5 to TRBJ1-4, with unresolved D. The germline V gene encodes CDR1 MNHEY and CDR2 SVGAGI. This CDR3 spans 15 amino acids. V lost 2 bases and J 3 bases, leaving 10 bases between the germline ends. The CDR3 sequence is CASSYPPPPNEKLFF. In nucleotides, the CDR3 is TGTGCCAGCAGTTACCCTCCGCCTCCTAATGAAAAACTGTTTTTT.

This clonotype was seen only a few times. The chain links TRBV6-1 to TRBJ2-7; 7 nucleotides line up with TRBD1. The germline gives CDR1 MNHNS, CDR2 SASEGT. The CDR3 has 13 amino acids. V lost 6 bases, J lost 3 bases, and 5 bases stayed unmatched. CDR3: CASRRQGDYEQYF. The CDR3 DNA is TGTGCCAGCAGGCGACAGGGAGACTACGAGCAGTACTTC.

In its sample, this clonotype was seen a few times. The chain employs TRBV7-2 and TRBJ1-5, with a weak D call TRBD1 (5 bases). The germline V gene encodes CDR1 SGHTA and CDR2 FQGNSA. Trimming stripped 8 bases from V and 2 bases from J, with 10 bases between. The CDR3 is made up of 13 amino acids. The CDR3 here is CASATAGNQPQHF. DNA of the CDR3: TGTGCCAGCGCGACAGCTGGCAATCAGCCCCAGCATTTT.

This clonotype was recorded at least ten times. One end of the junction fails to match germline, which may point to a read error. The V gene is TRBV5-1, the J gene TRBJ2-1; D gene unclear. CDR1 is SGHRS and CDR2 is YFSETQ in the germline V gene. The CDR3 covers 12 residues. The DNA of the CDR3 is TGTGCCAGCAGTCCGGGTGGCAATGAGCAGTTCTTC. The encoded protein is CASSPGGNEQFF.

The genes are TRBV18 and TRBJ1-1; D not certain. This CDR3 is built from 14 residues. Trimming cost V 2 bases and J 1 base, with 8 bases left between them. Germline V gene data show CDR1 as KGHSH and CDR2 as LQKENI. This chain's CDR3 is CASSPMVRNTEAFF. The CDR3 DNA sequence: TGTGCCAGCTCACCAATGGTAAGGAACACTGAAGCTTTCTTT. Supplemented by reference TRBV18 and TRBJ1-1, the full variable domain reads NAGVMQNPRHLVRRRGQEARLRCSPMKGHSHVYWYRQLPEEGLKFMVYLQKENIIDESGMPKERFSAEFPKEGPSILRIQQVVRGDSAAYFCASSPMVRNTEAFFGQGTRLTVV.

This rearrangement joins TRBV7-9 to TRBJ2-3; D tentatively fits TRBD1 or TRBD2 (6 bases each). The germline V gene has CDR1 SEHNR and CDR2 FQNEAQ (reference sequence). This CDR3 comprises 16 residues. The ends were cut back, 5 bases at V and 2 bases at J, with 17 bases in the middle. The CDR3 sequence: CASSPRGAGTTDTQYF. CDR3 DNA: TGTGCCAGCAGCCCAAGGGGGGCAGGGACCACAGATACGCAGTATTTT.

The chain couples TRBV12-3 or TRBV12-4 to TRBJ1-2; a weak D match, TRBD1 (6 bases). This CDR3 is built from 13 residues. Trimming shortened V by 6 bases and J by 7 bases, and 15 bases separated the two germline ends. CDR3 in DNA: TGTGCCAGCAGACCGGACGGGGGGGCTGGCTACACCTTC. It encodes CASRPDGGAGYTF.

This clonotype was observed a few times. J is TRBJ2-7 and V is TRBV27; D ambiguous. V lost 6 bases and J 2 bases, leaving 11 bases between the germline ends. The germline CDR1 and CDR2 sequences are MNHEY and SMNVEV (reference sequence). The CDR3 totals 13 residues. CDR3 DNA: TGTGCCAGCAGCCTGGACGGACCCTACGAGCAGTACTTC. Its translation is CASSLDGPYEQYF.

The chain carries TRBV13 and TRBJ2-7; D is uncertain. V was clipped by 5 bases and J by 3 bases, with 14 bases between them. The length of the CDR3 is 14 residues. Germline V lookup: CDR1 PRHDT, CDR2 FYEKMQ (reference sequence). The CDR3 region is CASSPRTTGYEQYF. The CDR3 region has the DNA TGTGCCAGCAGCCCGCGAACCACGGGCTACGAGCAGTACTTC. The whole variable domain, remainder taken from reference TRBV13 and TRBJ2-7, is AAGVIQSPRHLIKEKRETATLKCYPIPRHDTVYWYQQGPGQDPQFLISFYEKMQSDKGSIPDRFSAQQFSDYHSELNMSSLELGDSALYFCASSPRTTGYEQYFGPGTRLTVT.

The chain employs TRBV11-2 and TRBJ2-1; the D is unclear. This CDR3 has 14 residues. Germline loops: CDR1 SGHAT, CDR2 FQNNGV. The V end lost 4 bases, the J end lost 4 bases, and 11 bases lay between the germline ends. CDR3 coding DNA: TGTGCCAGCAGCTCGTACCTGGTTTACAATGAGCAGTTCTTC. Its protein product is CASSSYLVYNEQFF.

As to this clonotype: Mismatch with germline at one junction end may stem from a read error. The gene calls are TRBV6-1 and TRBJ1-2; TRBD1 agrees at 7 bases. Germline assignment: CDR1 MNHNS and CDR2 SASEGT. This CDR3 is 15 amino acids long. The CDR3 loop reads CASWPQGRGNYGYIF. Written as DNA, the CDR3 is TGTGCCAGCTGGCCACAGGGGAGGGGCAACTATGGCTACATCTTC.

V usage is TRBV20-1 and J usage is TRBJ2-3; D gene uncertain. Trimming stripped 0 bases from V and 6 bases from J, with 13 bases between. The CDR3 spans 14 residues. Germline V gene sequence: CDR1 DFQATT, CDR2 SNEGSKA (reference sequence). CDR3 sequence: CSARDSPPRDTQYF. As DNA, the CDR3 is TGCAGTGCTAGAGATTCCCCCCCGCGGGATACGCAGTATTTT.

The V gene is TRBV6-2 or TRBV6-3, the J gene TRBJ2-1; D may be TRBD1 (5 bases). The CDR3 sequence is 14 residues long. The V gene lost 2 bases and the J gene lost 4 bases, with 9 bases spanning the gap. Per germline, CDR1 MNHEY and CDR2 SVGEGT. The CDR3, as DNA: TGTGCCAGCAGTTACCCCGACAGTTACAATGAGCAGTTCTTC. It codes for CASSYPDSYNEQFF.

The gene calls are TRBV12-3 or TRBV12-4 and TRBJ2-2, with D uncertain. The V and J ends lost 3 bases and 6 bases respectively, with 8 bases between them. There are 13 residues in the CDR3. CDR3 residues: CASSLFRSGELFF. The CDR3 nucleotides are TGTGCCAGCAGTTTGTTTAGGTCCGGGGAGCTGTTTTTT.

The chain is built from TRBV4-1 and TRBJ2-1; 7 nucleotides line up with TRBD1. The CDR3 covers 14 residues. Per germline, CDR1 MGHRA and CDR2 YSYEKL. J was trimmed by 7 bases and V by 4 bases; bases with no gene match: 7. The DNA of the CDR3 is TGCGCCAGCAGCCTACAGGGGATTGATAATGAGCAGTTCTTC. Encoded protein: CASSLQGIDNEQFF.

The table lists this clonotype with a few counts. The chain's CDR3 is CASSPSIGPTNYGYTF. The CDR3 bases are TGCGCCAGCAGCCCTAGCATAGGGCCCACTAACTATGGCTACACCTTC. V usage is TRBV5-1 and J usage is TRBJ1-2; D gene unclear. Germline V gives CDR1 SGHRS, CDR2 YFSETQ. This CDR3 is built from 16 residues. The V end lost 4 bases, the J end lost 0 bases, and 16 bases lay between the germline ends. The full variable domain, rest sourced from reference TRBV5-1 and TRBJ1-2, is KAGVTQTPRYLIKTRGQQVTLSCSPISGHRSVSWYQQTPGQGLQFLFEYFSETQRNKGNFPGRFSGRQFSNSRSEMNVSTLELGDSALYLCASSPSIGPTNYGYTFGSGTRLTVV.

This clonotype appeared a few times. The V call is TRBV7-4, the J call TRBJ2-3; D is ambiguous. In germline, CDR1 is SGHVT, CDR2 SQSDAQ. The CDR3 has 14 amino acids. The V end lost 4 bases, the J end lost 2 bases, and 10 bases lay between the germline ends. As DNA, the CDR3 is TGTGCCAGCAGCTCCCCCAGGATCACAGATACGCAGTATTTT. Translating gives CASSSPRITDTQYF.

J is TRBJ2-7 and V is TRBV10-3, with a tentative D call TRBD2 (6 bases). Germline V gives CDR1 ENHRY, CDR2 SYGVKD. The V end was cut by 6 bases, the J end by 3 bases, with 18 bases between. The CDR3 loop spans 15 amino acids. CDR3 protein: CAIRDPGVRSYEQYF. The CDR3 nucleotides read TGTGCCATCAGAGACCCGGGAGTCAGAAGCTACGAGCAGTACTTC.

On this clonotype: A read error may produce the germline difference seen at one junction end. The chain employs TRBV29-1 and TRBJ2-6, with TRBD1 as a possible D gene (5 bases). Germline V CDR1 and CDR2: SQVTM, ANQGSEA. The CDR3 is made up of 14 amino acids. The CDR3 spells CSAGNFSGANVRTF. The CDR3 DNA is TGCAGCGCAGGAAATTTCTCTGGGGCCAACGTCCGGACTTTC.

The CDR3 nucleotides are TGTGCCAGCGGTGGATCAGGGCATCAGCCCCAGCATTTT. Its protein product is CASGGSGHQPQHF. V and J are TRBV6-1 and TRBJ1-5; D perhaps matches TRBD1 (5 bases). Per the germline V gene, CDR1 is MNHNS and CDR2 is SASEGT. Trimming took 8 bases from V and 5 from J, leaving 13 bases between them. The CDR3 extends over 13 amino acids.